The 32 T cell receptor beta chains listed next were all sequenced from one sample in a study of blood T cells in healthy people across ages (dated by TCRdb to about 2015). Libraries were built with 5' RACE. Reads for this sample came from an Illumina HiSeq 2500. A second PCR of roughly 7 to 12 cycles was run with a J-beta primer mix and a sample-barcoded 5' primer. Through fastp at Q25 and MiXCR, TCRdb rebuilt clones from the public reads, retaining in-frame beta chains. CDR3 protein duplicates are merged, each entry listing the most common genes and DNA. This sample comprises 650,000 to 900,000 distinct CDR3 sequences, about 59% of them detected only once. The ten largest clones take up approximately 30% of the sample. The sequencing sample was made of blood. The source of these receptors is a man aged 30-40 years in good health.

This sequence joins TRBV20-1 and TRBJ1-2; D is uncertain. V gave up 6 bases and J gave up 6 bases, with 20 bases separating them. The CDR3 consists of 14 residues. Germline V gene sequence: CDR1 DFQATT, CDR2 SNEGSKA (reference sequence). The CDR3 spells CSAPPGYRADGYTF. As DNA, the CDR3 is TGCAGTGCCCCACCGGGCTACCGGGCGGATGGCTACACCTTC.

This clonotype has a count of ten or more. The J gene is TRBJ2-7, the V gene TRBV7-3, with D unresolved. There are 16 residues in the CDR3. Trimming removed 2 bases from V and 0 bases from J, with 14 bases in between. Germline CDR1 and CDR2: SGHTA and FQGTGA. The CDR3 DNA reads TGTGCCAGCAGCTTAGGAACACCACCAAGCTCCTACGAGCAGTACTTC. Protein: CASSLGTPPSSYEQYF. Full variable domain (missing parts from reference TRBV7-3 and TRBJ2-7): GAGVSQTPSNKVTEKGKYVELRCDPISGHTALYWYRQSLGQGPEFLIYFQGTGAADDSGLPNDRFFAVRPEGSVSTLKIQRTERGDSAVYLCASSLGTPPSSYEQYFGPGTRLTVT.

This chain joins TRBV24-1 and TRBJ1-2; the D gene is possibly TRBD1 (6 bases). Germline-derived CDR1 and CDR2 are KGHDR and SFDVKD. This CDR3 comprises 14 residues. V was clipped by 4 bases and J by 2 bases, with 10 bases between them. The CDR3 coding sequence is TGTGCCACCAGTGACGACAGGTCGAACTATGGCTACACCTTC. This codes for CATSDDRSNYGYTF.

This sequence joins TRBV28 and TRBJ1-2; 8 bases align to TRBD1. The CDR3 is 16 amino acids. In germline, CDR1 is MDHEN, CDR2 SYDVKM. V shed 3 bases and J 4 bases; nucleotides not matched to a gene: 10. CDR3 amino acids: CASSFAGGAETYGYTF. The CDR3 nucleotides read TGTGCCAGCAGTTTTGCAGGGGGCGCAGAAACCTATGGCTACACCTTC.

Only a few counts were recorded for this clonotype. The chain joins TRBV20-1 to TRBJ1-6; D possibly corresponds to TRBD1 (6 bases). The CDR3 has 15 amino acids. Germline V gives CDR1 DFQATT, CDR2 SNEGSKA (reference sequence). The germline V and J ends were trimmed by 5 bases and 4 bases, with 15 bases remaining between them. CDR3 sequence: CSAGPGGAYNSPLHF. The CDR3, as DNA: TGCAGTGCTGGCCCCGGGGGGGCGTATAATTCACCCCTCCACTTT.

The J gene is TRBJ2-1, the V gene TRBV6-5; D ambiguous. The J call may be in error: the DNA end matches TRBJ2-7 better. In germline, CDR1 is MNHEY, CDR2 SVGAGI. The CDR3 spans 14 residues. The CDR3 protein is CASSYSASAYEQYF. The CDR3 DNA follows: TGTGCCAGCAGTTACTCGGCCAGCGCCTACGAGCAGTACTTC.

V is TRBV29-1 and J is TRBJ2-7; no clear D gene. V shed 4 bases and J shed 3 bases, with 16 bases lying between them. This CDR3 has 14 residues. In germline, CDR1 is SQVTM, CDR2 ANQGSEA. CDR3 nucleotide sequence: TGCAGCGTTGTGGTTCCAGGACGAGGCTACGAGCAGTACTTC. Encoded protein: CSVVVPGRGYEQYF.

The V and J genes are TRBV6-2 or TRBV6-3 and TRBJ2-5; 9 bases are shared with TRBD2. The better agreement between TRBJ2-7 and the DNA end casts doubt on the J call. The CDR3 totals 12 residues. Germline V gene data show CDR1 as MNHEY and CDR2 as SVGEGT. CDR3 sequence reads: CASTCGGDEQYF. The DNA of the CDR3 is TGTGCCAGCACCTGCGGGGGGGACGAGCAGTACTTC.

The chain employs TRBV4-2 and TRBJ2-1; 7 nucleotides agree with TRBD2. The CDR3 is made up of 19 amino acids. V lost 4 bases and J lost 6; bases outside the gene matches: 21. In germline, CDR1 is LGHNA, CDR2 YNFKEQ. The CDR3 bases are TGTGCCAGCAGCCCTACCGCCCTGGGCGGGACTACAGACCGCAATGAGCAGTTCTTC. It codes for CASSPTALGGTTDRNEQFF.

This clonotype was observed many times. V gene TRBV29-1 combines with J gene TRBJ2-5; maybe TRBD2 (6 bases). Trimming removed 7 bases from V and 5 bases from J, with 14 bases in between. This CDR3 contains 12 residues. The germline CDR1 and CDR2 sequences are SQVTM and ANQGSEA. This CDR3 reads CSGGASGETQYF. The DNA of the CDR3 is TGCAGCGGCGGGGCGTCGGGGGAGACCCAGTACTTC.

V and J are TRBV29-1 and TRBJ2-7; 8 bases map to TRBD1. The V gene's germline CDR1 is SQVTM and CDR2 ANQGSEA. This CDR3 region has 13 residues. J lost 7 bases, V lost 4 bases, and 9 bases had no gene match. As DNA, the CDR3 is TGCAGCGTTGCAGTACAGGGGGGAAATGAGCAGTACTTC. Protein: CSVAVQGGNEQYF.

The V and J genes are TRBV10-3 and TRBJ2-5, with D possibly matching TRBD2 (7 bases). Per the germline V gene, CDR1 is ENHRY and CDR2 is SYGVKD. V lost 10 bases, J lost 5 bases, and 14 bases lay in between. CDR3 length equals 12 residues. The CDR3 DNA sequence: TGTGCCACCCTACAGGGAGGGGAGACCCAGTACTTC. Translation gives CATLQGGETQYF.

This clonotype turned up a few times. The CDR3 DNA follows: TGCAGCGTTGATCCGACTAGCACAGATACGCAGTATTTT. It encodes CSVDPTSTDTQYF. The chain links TRBV29-1 to TRBJ2-3; D unresolved. V was clipped by 3 bases and J by 0 bases, with 7 bases between them. The CDR3 totals 13 residues. Per the germline V gene, CDR1 is SQVTM and CDR2 is ANQGSEA.

This clonotype was seen once. The V call is TRBV7-9, the J call TRBJ2-3; perhaps TRBD2 as D (6 bases). Trimming removed 3 bases at V and 5 bases at J, with 18 bases between. The CDR3 extends over 16 amino acids. The germline gives CDR1 SEHNR, CDR2 FQNEAQ (reference sequence). The CDR3: CASSFLPGLRQDTQYF. CDR3 DNA: TGTGCCAGCAGCTTTCTCCCGGGACTCCGTCAAGATACGCAGTATTTT.

The chain couples TRBV9 to TRBJ1-6; D ambiguous. CDR1 and CDR2 (germline): SGDLS, YYNGEE. The CDR3 extends over 14 amino acids. Deletions cut 0 bases from V and 7 bases from J, with 8 bases between. CDR3 nucleotides: TGTGCCAGCAGCGTAGTTTCCGAAAATTCACCCCTCCACTTT. Amino acids: CASSVVSENSPLHF.

This sequence joins TRBV19 and TRBJ1-2; no firm D call. The CDR3 extends over 16 amino acids. The V end lost 2 bases, the J end lost 0 bases, and 13 bases lay between the germline ends. The germline gives CDR1 LNHDA, CDR2 SQIVND (reference sequence). DNA of the CDR3: TGTGCCAGTAGTATACCCTCGGGCAGATCTAACTATGGCTACACCTTC. Protein: CASSIPSGRSNYGYTF.

The genes are TRBV28 and TRBJ2-7; 9 bases are shared with TRBD1. The J segment lost 2 bases and the V segment lost 4 bases, leaving 9 bases of the junction unmatched. This CDR3 contains 16 residues. Germline V gene data show CDR1 as MDHEN and CDR2 as SYDVKM. CDR3 sequence reads: CASSSPMGTGTYEQYF. CDR3 nucleotide sequence: TGTGCCAGCAGTTCACCGATGGGGACAGGGACCTACGAGCAGTACTTC.

The chain carries TRBV20-1 and TRBJ1-4; tentatively, D is TRBD1 (6 bases). The CDR3 has 14 residues. Trimming shortened V by 0 bases and J by 7 bases, and 12 bases separated the two germline ends. The germline V gene encodes CDR1 DFQATT and CDR2 SNEGSKA (reference sequence). The CDR3 spells CSARETGAGEKLFF. CDR3 nucleotides: TGCAGTGCTAGAGAGACGGGGGCTGGTGAAAAACTGTTTTTT.

J is TRBJ2-2 and V is TRBV14; D perhaps matches TRBD2 (6 bases). Germline V gene sequence: CDR1 SGHDN, CDR2 FVKESK. V lost 4 bases and J lost 0, with 15 bases in between. The length of the CDR3 is 17 residues. The CDR3 nucleotides read TGTGCCAGCAGCCCTAGAGGACGGGGGTCGAACACCGGGGAGCTGTTTTTT. Its protein is CASSPRGRGSNTGELFF.

Turning to this clonotype: A much larger clonotype is one base distant, so this may be a read error. The chain recombines TRBV12-3 or TRBV12-4 with TRBJ2-5; D ambiguous. The DNA end favors TRBJ2-7, so the J call may be wrong. This CDR3 region has 13 residues. The CDR3 DNA reads as TGTGCCAGCAGTTTACAGGTGTCCTACGAGCAGTACTTC. Its translation: CASSLQVSYEQYF.

V usage is TRBV4-3 and J usage is TRBJ2-6; 7 bases are shared with TRBD1. The CDR3 length is 17 residues. Looked up from germline, CDR1 is LGHNA and CDR2 is YSLEER. V shed 4 bases, J shed 1 base, and the junction held 7 bases outside the gene matches. CDR3 sequence reads: CASSPRQGVSGANVLTF. The DNA of the CDR3 is TGCGCCAGCAGCCCCCGACAGGGCGTATCTGGGGCCAACGTCCTGACTTTC.

This clonotype has just a few counts. The gene calls are TRBV28 and TRBJ2-7; D perhaps matches TRBD2 (6 bases). CDR1 MDHEN and CDR2 SYDVKM come from the germline V gene. CDR3 length: 13 residues. The germline V and J ends were trimmed by 6 bases and 3 bases, with 12 bases remaining between them. CDR3 region: CASRGGRNYEQYF. CDR3 coding DNA: TGTGCCAGCAGGGGGGGAAGGAACTACGAGCAGTACTTC.

Concerning this clonotype itself: Sequence at one end of the junction differs from germline and may be a read error. This rearrangement joins TRBV18 to TRBJ2-1, with 8 bases that match TRBD1. This CDR3 has 14 amino acids. Germline V gives CDR1 KGHSH, CDR2 LQKENI. CDR3 sequence: CANSPGQGWDEQFF. The CDR3 DNA sequence: TGTGCCAACTCACCTGGACAGGGTTGGGATGAGCAGTTCTTC.

This chain connects TRBV20-1 to TRBJ1-5, with D perhaps matching TRBD1 (5 bases). Germline V CDR1 and CDR2: DFQATT, SNEGSKA (reference sequence). The CDR3 has 14 amino acids. The V end lost 3 bases, the J end lost 0 bases, and 9 bases lay between the germline ends. In nucleotides, the CDR3 is TGCAGTGCTAGGTCAGGGACTAGCAATCAGCCCCAGCATTTT. Protein: CSARSGTSNQPQHF.

This clonotype came up a few times. This chain uses TRBV5-1 with TRBJ2-5, with D perhaps matching TRBD2 (6 bases). The V gene lost 1 base and the J gene lost 0 bases, with 7 bases spanning the gap. The CDR3 sequence is 14 residues long. Germline-derived CDR1 and CDR2 are SGHRS and YFSETQ. The CDR3, as DNA: TGCGCCAGCAGCTTGTCGGGGGACCAAGAGACCCAGTACTTC. It is translated as CASSLSGDQETQYF.

This chain uses TRBV4-1 with TRBJ2-5; no reliable D call. CDR1 MGHRA and CDR2 YSYEKL come from the germline V gene. CDR3 length: 13 residues. The V and J ends lost 3 bases and 4 bases respectively, with 9 bases between them. DNA for the CDR3: TGCGCCAGCAGCCAGGCCCCGGGAGAGACCCAGTACTTC. Encoded protein: CASSQAPGETQYF.

This clonotype was counted a few times. The rearrangement uses TRBV7-2 and TRBJ2-7; possibly TRBD1 or TRBD2 for D (6 bases each). From germline, CDR1 is SGHTA and CDR2 FQGNSA. Between the trimmed V and J ends, which lost 4 bases and 4 bases, there was a span of 14 bases. This CDR3 contains 14 residues. In nucleotides, the CDR3 is TGTGCCAGCAGCTCGACCTGGGGGGCGTACGAGCAGTACTTC. Its protein product is CASSSTWGAYEQYF.

The chain uses TRBV4-3 and TRBJ2-4; no clear D gene. Looked up from germline, CDR1 is LGHNA and CDR2 is YSLEER. CDR3 length: 15 amino acids. Trimming shortened V by 0 bases and J by 7 bases, and 13 bases separated the two germline ends. CDR3 bases: TGCGCCAGCAGCCAAGATCCTCCCCCCCGGAACATTCAGTACTTC. Its translation is CASSQDPPPRNIQYF.

The chain couples TRBV20-1 to TRBJ2-7, with D possibly TRBD2 on 5 matching bases. Trimming cost V 1 base and J 4 bases, with 11 bases left between them. This CDR3 contains 13 residues. The germline gives CDR1 DFQATT, CDR2 SNEGSKA (reference sequence). Here the CDR3 reads CSARAVTGYEQYF. CDR3 coding DNA: TGCAGTGCTAGAGCTGTGACGGGGTACGAGCAGTACTTC.

The chain combines TRBV6-5 with TRBJ2-7; a weak D match, TRBD1 (6 bases). The ends were cut back, 2 bases at V and 4 bases at J, with 12 bases in the middle. Germline CDR1 reads MNHEY; CDR2 reads SVGAGI. The CDR3 length is 14 residues. The CDR3 loop is CASSYTQGPYEQYF. CDR3 nucleotide sequence: TGTGCCAGCAGTTACACCCAGGGGCCGTACGAGCAGTACTTC.

The V call is TRBV29-1, the J call TRBJ2-1; D uncertain. From germline, CDR1 is SQVTM and CDR2 ANQGSEA. Deletions cut 1 base from V and 7 bases from J, with 11 bases between. This CDR3 has 13 amino acids. The CDR3 DNA reads as TGCAGCGTTGAAGGGCCGGGCAAAAATGAGCAGTTCTTC. Translating gives CSVEGPGKNEQFF.

This clonotype was seen only a few times. V and J are TRBV7-2 and TRBJ2-5, with D tentatively TRBD2 (5 bases). V gave up 2 bases and J gave up 2 bases, with 18 bases separating them. Germline-derived CDR1 and CDR2 are SGHTA and FQGNSA. The CDR3 runs to 17 residues. CDR3 sequence (DNA): TGTGCCAGCAGCTTAAGTGAGGGTACTTGGTGGCAAGAGACCCAGTACTTC. This translates into CASSLSEGTWWQETQYF.